A single sample gave rise to the 25 T cell receptor beta chains below, sequenced in a study of identical twins. TCRdb re-called the 5' RACE reads with MiXCR, one entry per CDR3 protein. The sample consists of 150,000 or so distinct CDR3 sequences, around 3.5% of them appearing once. Sequencing was performed on memory T cells sorted from blood. The receptors originated from a man aged 18 to 30 in good health.

V usage is TRBV5-1 and J usage is TRBJ1-1; D unresolved. The CDR3 is 14 residues long. V lost 6 bases and J lost 1, with 13 bases in between. Germline values: CDR1 SGHRS, CDR2 YFSETQ. In DNA form, the CDR3 reads TGCGCCAGCAAAGTACCGGGAGAGAACACTGAAGCTTTCTTT. This encodes CASKVPGENTEAFF.

This sequence joins TRBV2 and TRBJ1-1; D call uncertain. CDR1 is SNHLY, CDR2 FYNNEI, per germline. Trimming took 10 bases from V and 1 from J, leaving 10 bases between them. The CDR3 totals 12 residues. CDR3 nucleotide sequence: TGTGCCACCCAGTACAGGAACACTGAAGCTTTCTTT. It yields the protein CATQYRNTEAFF.

In this sample, this clonotype turned up many times. The genes are TRBV4-3 and TRBJ2-1; 15 nucleotides match TRBD2. V was pared by 0 bases and J by 9 bases, with 9 bases of the junction left unmatched. Germline CDR1 LGHNA, CDR2 YSLEER. The CDR3 totals 18 residues. CDR3 residues: CASSQEGGLAGGMAEQFF. The CDR3 DNA reads TGCGCCAGCAGCCAAGAAGGGGGACTAGCGGGAGGAATGGCTGAGCAGTTCTTC.

This clonotype was found a few times. The chain employs TRBV29-1 and TRBJ2-3; D is unclear. V gave up 7 bases and J gave up 5 bases, with 7 bases separating them. CDR3 length: 10 residues. Germline CDR1 SQVTM, CDR2 ANQGSEA. CDR3 nucleotide sequence: TGCAGCGGCCGAGAAGATACGCAGTATTTT. The encoded protein is CSGREDTQYF.

There are many counts of this clonotype. A read error may produce the germline difference seen at one junction end. The J gene is TRBJ1-3, the V gene TRBV18, with D uncertain. This CDR3 spans 15 amino acids. Germline V gives CDR1 KGHSH, CDR2 LQKENI. In DNA, the CDR3 is TGTGCCAGCTCACCAATGGAACACTCTGGAAACACCACATATTTT. Translation: CASSPMEHSGNTTYF. The full variable domain, in which reference TRBV18 and TRBJ1-3 provide the parts outside the CDR3, is NAGVMQNPRHLVRRRGQEARLRCSPMKGHSHVYWYRQLPEEGLKFMVYLQKENIIDESGMPKERFSAEFPKEGPSILRIQQVVRGDSAAYFCASSPMEHSGNTTYFGEGSWLTVV.

Many counts were recorded for this clonotype. V gene TRBV28 combines with J gene TRBJ2-2; D is perhaps TRBD1 (6 bases). The CDR3 is 14 amino acids. From germline, CDR1 is MDHEN and CDR2 SYDVKM. V was pared by 4 bases and J by 12 bases, with 18 bases between. This chain's CDR3 is CASSSKDRMVKLFF. The CDR3 DNA sequence: TGTGCCAGCAGTTCAAAAGACAGGATGGTTAAGCTGTTTTTT.

A note on this clonotype: One end of the junction does not line up with germline, which may come from a read error. The rearrangement links TRBV5-6 to TRBJ2-5; D gene ambiguous. The CDR3 sequence is 11 residues long. Germline V lookup: CDR1 SGHDT, CDR2 YYEEEE. Here the CDR3 DNA reads TGTGCCAGCAGCGTCGGAGAGACCCGGTACTTC. Protein sequence: CASSVGETRYF.

At least ten counts were recorded for this clonotype. V usage is TRBV21-1 and J usage is TRBJ2-5; TRBD1 is taken as the D call from the table, unchecked against the DNA. TRBV21-1 is designated a pseudogene. The CDR3 is 16 amino acids. The CDR3 sequence is CASSTKKGQTQETQYF. CDR3 coding DNA: TGTGCCAGCAGTACAAAGAAGGGACAGACCCAAGAGACCCAGTACTTC.

This clonotype has at least ten counts. This sequence joins TRBV4-3 and TRBJ2-7, with 8 nucleotides matching TRBD1. This CDR3 region has 14 residues. Trimming at V came to 4 bases and at J to 1 base, leaving 3 bases not matched to a gene. From germline, CDR1 is LGHNA and CDR2 YSLEER. The chain's CDR3 is CASSPRQGSYEQYF. CDR3 in DNA: TGCGCCAGCAGCCCGAGACAGGGGTCCTACGAGCAGTACTTC.

Ten or more counts support this clonotype. The chain uses TRBV20-1 and TRBJ1-5; no firm D call. The CDR3 extends over 13 amino acids. V was pared by 4 bases and J by 6 bases, with 13 bases between. The germline CDR1 and CDR2 sequences are DFQATT and SNEGSKA (reference sequence). The CDR3 loop reads CSAKDGPRQPQHF. Written as DNA, the CDR3 is TGCAGTGCTAAGGACGGGCCCCGTCAGCCCCAGCATTTT.

This clonotype was counted at least ten times. This chain uses TRBV7-2 with TRBJ1-6; D is unclear. The CDR3 length is 14 residues. Between the trimmed V and J ends, which lost 1 base and 4 bases, there was a span of 5 bases. Germline loops: CDR1 SGHTA, CDR2 FQGNSA. The DNA of the CDR3 is TGTGCCAGCAGCTTAGGGACTTATAATTCACCCCTCCACTTT. This gives the protein CASSLGTYNSPLHF.

This clonotype was detected many times. This chain connects TRBV5-1 to TRBJ2-3; no definite D call. Looked up from germline, CDR1 is SGHRS and CDR2 is YFSETQ. The CDR3 totals 14 residues. Trimming pared 0 bases from V and 5 bases from J, leaving 10 bases between. The CDR3 nucleotides read TGCGCCAGCAGCTTGGAACGGCTGGGAGATACGCAGTATTTT. Translating gives CASSLERLGDTQYF.

This clonotype was detected many times. The chain recombines TRBV20-1 with TRBJ1-2, with TRBD1 identical over 9 bases. The CDR3 runs 15 residues. Losses at the gene ends were 4 bases for V and 5 bases for J; bases not matched to a gene: 11. Germline CDR1 reads DFQATT; CDR2 reads SNEGSKA (reference sequence). CDR3 sequence (DNA): TGCAGTGCTACCGGGACAGGGATCCGAAAGTATGGCTACACCTTC. Amino acids: CSATGTGIRKYGYTF.

This clonotype was observed many times. The chain uses TRBV20-1 and TRBJ1-2; D gene unclear. CDR1 is DFQATT, CDR2 SNEGSKA, per germline (reference sequence). The CDR3 totals 10 residues. The V and J ends lost 6 bases and 7 bases respectively, with 9 bases between them. CDR3 residues: CSAPLVGYTF. CDR3 nucleotide sequence: TGCAGTGCCCCGCTGGTTGGCTACACCTTC.

The table lists this clonotype with many counts. The rearrangement links TRBV5-5 to TRBJ2-1, with D tentatively TRBD1 (6 bases). The length of the CDR3 is 17 residues. CDR1 is SGHKS, CDR2 YYEKEE, per germline (reference sequence). V was cut by 4 bases and J by 7 bases, with 24 bases left in between. CDR3 nucleotide sequence: TGTGCCAGCAGCGGAACAGGGCGTATTTCTCCCTTTAATGAGCAGTTCTTC. This encodes CASSGTGRISPFNEQFF.

This clonotype has at least ten counts. V is TRBV21-1 and J is TRBJ2-2; no DNA check was done on the table's D call, TRBD2. TRBV21-1 corresponds to a pseudogene. There are 15 residues in the CDR3. The CDR3 DNA reads TGTGCCAGCAGCAGGGAGGGACAAGACACCGGGGAGCTGTTTTTT. Residues: CASSREGQDTGELFF.

In this sample, this clonotype turned up a few times. J is TRBJ2-7 and V is TRBV6-1; D is unclear. CDR1 and CDR2 (germline): MNHNS, SASEGT. The ends were cut back, 8 bases at V and 0 bases at J, with 14 bases in the middle. The CDR3 is made up of 14 amino acids. CDR3 DNA: TGTGCCAGCGCGCTGTCGGCCAGCTCCTACGAGCAGTACGTC. It codes for CASALSASSYEQYV.

The chain combines TRBV18 with TRBJ2-5; D call uncertain. This CDR3 comprises 14 residues. CDR1 and CDR2 (germline): KGHSH, LQKENI. The germline V and J ends were trimmed by 6 bases and 4 bases, with 15 bases remaining between them. The CDR3 spells CASSLSWERETQYF. In nucleotides, the CDR3 is TGTGCCAGCTCCCTTTCTTGGGAACGAGAGACCCAGTACTTC.

This clonotype occurred many times. V and J are TRBV6-5 and TRBJ2-4; D might be TRBD1 or TRBD2, each matching 5 bases. Germline CDR1 MNHEY, CDR2 SVGAGI. CDR3 size: 11 residues. The ends were cut back, 5 bases at V and 6 bases at J, with 5 bases in the middle. The CDR3, as DNA: TGTGCCAGCAGTGGGGGAAACATTCAGTACTTC. Amino acids: CASSGGNIQYF.

Remarks on this clonotype: A read error may be the cause here, since a much bigger clone is one base away. The conserved closing phenylalanine or tryptophan is absent in this CDR3, likely reflecting a read error. This chain joins TRBV30 and TRBJ2-5, with D uncertain. In germline, CDR1 is GTSNPN, CDR2 SVGIG (reference sequence). Trimming took off 3 bases at V and 5 bases at J, with 7 bases between the two ends. The CDR3 contains 11 residues. In nucleotides, the CDR3 is TGTGCCTGGAGCGCCGGGGAGACCCAGTACTAC. As protein: CAWSAGETQYY.

Ten or more counts support this clonotype. This chain links TRBV3-1 with TRBJ1-1; D is possibly TRBD1 (6 bases). CDR1 is LGHDT, CDR2 YNNKEL, per germline (reference sequence). The CDR3 is 15 amino acids. The V end was cut by 2 bases, the J end by 4 bases, with 14 bases between. The CDR3 DNA sequence: TGTGCCAGCAGCCAACGGACAGTTGGAAGCACTGAAGCTTTCTTT. This codes for CASSQRTVGSTEAFF.

This clonotype showed up many times. J is TRBJ2-1 and V is TRBV6-1, with 12 bases lining up with TRBD2. This CDR3 has 15 amino acids. CDR1 is MNHNS, CDR2 SASEGT, per germline. V was clipped by 6 bases and J by 6 bases; unmatched bases: 6. CDR3 bases: TGTGCCAGCAGATCTCTAGCGGGAGGGGGCAATGAGCAGTTCTTC. Translation gives CASRSLAGGGNEQFF.

This clonotype showed up just a few times. The rearrangement uses TRBV27 and TRBJ2-4; 8 bases map to TRBD1. The V gene's germline CDR1 is MNHEY and CDR2 SMNVEV (reference sequence). The CDR3 runs to 18 residues. The junction had 16 bases not matched to a gene; V was cut back by 7 bases and J by 2 bases. The CDR3 region has the DNA TGTGCCAGCACCCTGAGGGCGACAGGGGCCAGTACCAAAAACATTCAGTACTTC. Translating it yields CASTLRATGASTKNIQYF.

This clonotype was counted at least ten times. This chain joins TRBV5-1 and TRBJ2-1, with D unresolved. The V end was cut by 2 bases, the J end by 4 bases, with 10 bases between. CDR1 SGHRS and CDR2 YFSETQ come from the germline V gene. The CDR3 spans 14 residues. CDR3 sequence: CASSLGNFYNEQFF. DNA of the CDR3: TGCGCCAGCAGCTTAGGAAACTTTTACAATGAGCAGTTCTTC.

This clonotype was recorded many times. The gene calls are TRBV20-1 and TRBJ2-1; D unclear. The V end lost 3 bases, the J end lost 9 bases, and 12 bases lay between the germline ends. The CDR3 covers 12 residues. Germline CDR1 and CDR2: DFQATT and SNEGSKA (reference sequence). CDR3 sequence (DNA): TGCAGTGCTAGTGGAATGCCGGGTGAGCAGTTCTTC. Protein product: CSASGMPGEQFF.